The 18 T cell receptor beta chains below were found in one sample sequenced in a study of shared clonotypes between healthy human individuals. Produced via immunoSEQ multiplex PCR; TCRdb's table is partial and in-frame only. The profile covers approximately 2.5 million clones, with approximately 93% appearing a single time and roughly 0.39% taken by the ten largest. What was sequenced was naive CD4+ T cells from PBMCs. This sample's subset: CD45RA+ positively selected. These receptors all come from a young man in good health. Some clones in this sample may be carry-over from other donors' samples.

The rearrangement links TRBV4-1 to TRBJ1-2; TRBD1 is a possible D gene (6 bases). CDR1 and CDR2 from the germline V gene are MGHRA and YSYEKL. V lost 4 bases and J lost 0, with 18 bases in between. This CDR3 has 17 residues. The CDR3 region is CASSPGPGTQTNYGYTF. The CDR3 region has the DNA TGCGCCAGCAGCCCGGGTCCCGGGACACAAACTAACTATGGCTACACCTTC.

The genes are TRBV29-1 and TRBJ2-3; D not resolved. The V end lost 7 bases, the J end lost 4 bases, and 18 bases lay between the germline ends. Germline CDR1 SQVTM, CDR2 ANQGSEA. This CDR3 is built from 14 residues. The CDR3 DNA reads TGCAGCGCCGGTCAAAGGAGTAGCCCAGATACGCAGTATTTT. As protein: CSAGQRSSPDTQYF.

The genes are TRBV6-5 and TRBJ1-2; 7 bases fit TRBD1. The CDR3 contains 15 residues. Germline V lookup: CDR1 MNHEY, CDR2 SVGAGI. The junction had 12 bases not matched to a gene; V was cut back by 4 bases and J by 7 bases. CDR3 protein: CASSSLGGRVIGYTF. CDR3 coding DNA: TGTGCCAGCAGTTCCCTAGGGGGCAGGGTTATTGGCTACACCTTC.

The chain links TRBV21-1 to TRBJ1-5. TRBV21-1 is termed a pseudogene. The CDR3 has 16 amino acids. The CDR3 DNA follows: TGTGCCAGCAGCAATGGGAGGCGGTATAGCAATCAGCCCCAGCATTTT. This encodes CASSNGRRYSNQPQHF.

This chain connects TRBV4-2 to TRBJ1-2, with 7 bases aligning to TRBD1. The CDR3 loop spans 17 amino acids. V trimming: 5 bases; J trimming: 4 bases; junction bases outside the gene matches: 16. CDR1 and CDR2 from the germline V gene are LGHNA and YNFKEQ. The CDR3 DNA follows: TGTGCCAGCAGCTTACGTACAGAAGGGGGCCAGGCCTATGGCTACACCTTC. Amino acid sequence: CASSLRTEGGQAYGYTF.

The V call is TRBV5-4, the J call TRBJ2-3; D is uncertain. V was trimmed by 2 bases and J by 3 bases, leaving 10 bases between them. There are 14 residues in the CDR3. Germline values: CDR1 SGHNT, CDR2 YYREEE (reference sequence). This CDR3 reads CASSFYSGTDTQYF. The DNA of the CDR3 is TGTGCCAGCAGCTTTTATTCCGGGACAGATACGCAGTATTTT.

The chain carries TRBV4-2 and TRBJ2-1; 10 positions match TRBD2. Germline CDR1 is LGHNA and CDR2 is YNFKEQ. This CDR3 spans 16 amino acids. J gave up 4 bases and V 3 bases, and 6 bases lay outside the gene matches. The CDR3 region is CASSQRSGRAYNEQFF. The CDR3 nucleotides read TGTGCCAGCAGCCAGAGGAGCGGGAGGGCTTACAATGAGCAGTTCTTC.

V gene TRBV10-3 combines with J gene TRBJ2-3, with 9 positions matching TRBD1. CDR1 and CDR2 (germline): ENHRY, SYGVKD. The CDR3 is made up of 18 amino acids. The J segment lost 2 bases and the V segment lost 3 bases, leaving 12 bases of the junction unmatched. The CDR3 DNA follows: TGTGCCATCAGTGATTTCCAGACCGGGACAGGGCACACAGATACGCAGTATTTT. Amino acid sequence: CAISDFQTGTGHTDTQYF.

The J gene is TRBJ1-5, the V gene TRBV19; D is undetermined. Between the trimmed V and J ends, which lost 3 bases and 7 bases, there was a span of 13 bases. The CDR3 is made up of 14 amino acids. Germline-derived CDR1 and CDR2 are LNHDA and SQIVND (reference sequence). The CDR3: CASSIFDGSQPQHF. The CDR3 coding sequence is TGTGCCAGTAGTATTTTTGACGGTTCCCAGCCCCAGCATTTT.

This sequence joins TRBV5-1 and TRBJ2-7, with TRBD2 matching 11 bases. Per germline, CDR1 SGHRS and CDR2 YFSETQ. This CDR3 has 20 amino acids. V gave up 0 bases and J gave up 2 bases; unmatched junction bases: 16. The CDR3 nucleotides are TGCGCCAGCAGCTTGGAGAGGGGGCGCTTACTAGCGGGAGACCCCTACGAGCAGTACTTC. Its protein is CASSLERGRLLAGDPYEQYF.

V is TRBV14 and J is TRBJ2-1; D ambiguous. CDR3 length: 16 residues. Germline V gene lookup returns CDR1 SGHDN and CDR2 FVKESK. Trimming shortened V by 0 bases and J by 0 bases, and 9 bases separated the two germline ends. CDR3 region: CASSQEWANSYNEQFF. CDR3 sequence (DNA): TGTGCCAGCAGCCAAGAGTGGGCTAACTCCTACAATGAGCAGTTCTTC.

The chain uses TRBV28 and TRBJ2-1, with 8 bases aligning to TRBD1. Germline-derived CDR1 and CDR2 are MDHEN and SYDVKM. The ends lost 4 bases at V and 9 bases at J; junction bases unmatched: 2. CDR3 length: 12 residues. This chain's CDR3 is CASSSRGLEQFF. CDR3 nucleotide sequence: TGTGCCAGCAGTTCCAGGGGGCTTGAGCAGTTCTTC.

The rearrangement links TRBV7-6 to TRBJ2-1; D is tentatively TRBD1 or TRBD2 (6 bases each). This CDR3 has 21 residues. Germline V gene data show CDR1 as SGHVS and CDR2 as FNYEAQ. V gave up 3 bases and J gave up 3 bases, with 30 bases separating them. CDR3: CASSFRRGEFYGGKDYNEQFF. The CDR3 region has the DNA TGTGCCAGCAGCTTTAGGAGGGGGGAGTTTTATGGCGGCAAAGACTACAATGAGCAGTTCTTC.

The gene calls are TRBV7-8 and TRBJ2-7; no clear D. CDR1 and CDR2 from the germline V gene are SGHVS and FQNEAQ. The CDR3 covers 13 residues. The germline V and J ends were trimmed by 0 bases and 1 base, with 4 bases remaining between them. CDR3 residues: CASSLAESYEQYF. In nucleotides, the CDR3 is TGTGCCAGCAGCTTAGCTGAATCCTACGAGCAGTACTTC.

The chain joins TRBV6-5 to TRBJ1-2; unclear D gene. Trimming pared 9 bases from V and 8 bases from J, leaving 25 bases between. CDR1 is MNHEY, CDR2 SVGAGI, per germline. CDR3 length: 15 amino acids. The CDR3 region is CASKSPYAGSRGYTF. Written as DNA, the CDR3 is TGTGCCAGTAAGAGCCCCTATGCGGGCTCGCGGGGCTACACCTTC.

Regarding this clone: The sample contains more than one DNA sequence encoding this CDR3. The V call is TRBV7-8, the J call TRBJ2-3, with D hard to call. V lost 1 base, J lost 4 bases, and 3 bases lay in between. CDR1 and CDR2 (germline): SGHVS, FQNEAQ. CDR3 size: 12 residues. CDR3 coding DNA: TGTGCCAGCAGCTTAGTATCAGATACGCAGTATTTT. It specifies CASSLVSDTQYF.

This chain connects TRBV29-1 to TRBJ2-3; D not certain. Germline CDR1 SQVTM, CDR2 ANQGSEA. This CDR3 has 16 residues. Trimming left V 3 bases short and J 10 bases short, with 26 bases between. CDR3 coding DNA: TGCAGCGTTGAGTCGTCGTCAGTTACTCCGGCTTTTTCGCAGTATTTT. Translated, it gives CSVESSSVTPAFSQYF.

The chain is built from TRBV18 and TRBJ2-1, with 14 positions matching TRBD2. Trimming at V came to 4 bases and at J to 8 bases, leaving 7 bases not matched to a gene. There are 16 residues in the CDR3. Per germline, CDR1 KGHSH and CDR2 LQKENI. The CDR3: CASSQYAGLAGDEQFF. CDR3 coding DNA: TGTGCCAGCTCACAATACGCGGGACTAGCGGGAGATGAGCAGTTCTTC.